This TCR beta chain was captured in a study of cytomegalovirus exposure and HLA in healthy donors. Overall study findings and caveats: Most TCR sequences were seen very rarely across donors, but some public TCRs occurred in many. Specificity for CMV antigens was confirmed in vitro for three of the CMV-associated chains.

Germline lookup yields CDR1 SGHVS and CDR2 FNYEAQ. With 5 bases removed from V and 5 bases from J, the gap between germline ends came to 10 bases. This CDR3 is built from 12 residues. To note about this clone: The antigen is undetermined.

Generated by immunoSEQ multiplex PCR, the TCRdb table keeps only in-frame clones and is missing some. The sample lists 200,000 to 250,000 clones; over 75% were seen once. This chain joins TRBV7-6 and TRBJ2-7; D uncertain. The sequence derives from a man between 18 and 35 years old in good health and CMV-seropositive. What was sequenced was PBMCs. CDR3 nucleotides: TGTGCCAGCAGCAACCTACTCGACGAGCAGTACTTC. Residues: CASSNLLDEQYF.